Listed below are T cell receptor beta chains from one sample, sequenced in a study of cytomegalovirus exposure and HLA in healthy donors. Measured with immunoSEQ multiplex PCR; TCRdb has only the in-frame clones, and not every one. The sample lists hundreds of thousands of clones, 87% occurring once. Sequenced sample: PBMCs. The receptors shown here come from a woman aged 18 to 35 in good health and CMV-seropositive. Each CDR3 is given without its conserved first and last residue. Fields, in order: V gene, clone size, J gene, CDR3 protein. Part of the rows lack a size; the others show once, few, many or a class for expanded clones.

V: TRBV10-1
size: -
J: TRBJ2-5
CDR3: ASSPYRGEETQY

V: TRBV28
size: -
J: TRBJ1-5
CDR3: ASTGSFFQPQH

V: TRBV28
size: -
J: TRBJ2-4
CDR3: ASSPPRRQGSLGNIQY

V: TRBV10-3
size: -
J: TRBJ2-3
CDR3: AISGDFSSTDTQY

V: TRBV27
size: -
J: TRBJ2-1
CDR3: ASSQDRYSDNEQF

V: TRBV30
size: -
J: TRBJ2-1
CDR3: AWSIGTGDGYNEQF

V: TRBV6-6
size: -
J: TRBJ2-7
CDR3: ASSFGLHGYEQY

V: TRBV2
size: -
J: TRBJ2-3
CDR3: ASTRTLAGGLDTQY

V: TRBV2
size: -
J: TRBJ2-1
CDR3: ASSSTGGDAEGKDNEQF

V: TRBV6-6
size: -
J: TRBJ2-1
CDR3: ASRQQGNEQF

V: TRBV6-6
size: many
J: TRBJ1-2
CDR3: ASVPSRDSKWGYT

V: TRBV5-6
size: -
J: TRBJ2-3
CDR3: ASSRVGSTDTQY

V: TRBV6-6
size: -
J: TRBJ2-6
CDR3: ASSYSTKSGANVLT

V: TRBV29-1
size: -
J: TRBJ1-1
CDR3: SVTFTGREAF

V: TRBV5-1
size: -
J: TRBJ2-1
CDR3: ASATSGDYNEQF

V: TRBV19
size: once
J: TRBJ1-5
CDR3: ASRVVGWTASNQPQH

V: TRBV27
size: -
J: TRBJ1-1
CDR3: ASSLTGGLGEAF

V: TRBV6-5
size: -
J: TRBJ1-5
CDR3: ASSRGGNQPQH

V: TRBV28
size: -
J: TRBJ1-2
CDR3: ASSFRLTGNYGYT

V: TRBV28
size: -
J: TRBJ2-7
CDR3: ASSSRLAGSYEQY

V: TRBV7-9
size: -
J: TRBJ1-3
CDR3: ASSRGLLKGNTIY

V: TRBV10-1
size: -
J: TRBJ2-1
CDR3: ASSEGRGYNEQF

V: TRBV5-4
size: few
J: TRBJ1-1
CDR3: ASSFSRGNTEAF

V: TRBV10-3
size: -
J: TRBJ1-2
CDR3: AITPTGEGGYT

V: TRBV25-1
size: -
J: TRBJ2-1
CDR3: ASSEGGVGISPEQF

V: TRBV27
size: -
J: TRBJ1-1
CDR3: ARDSVKGLGTEAF

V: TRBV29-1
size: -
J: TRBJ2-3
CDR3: SVRTSGIVDTQY

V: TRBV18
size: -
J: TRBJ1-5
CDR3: ASSPPRGGLEPQH

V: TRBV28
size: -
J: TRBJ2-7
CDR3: ASSFRGIGPDSYRREQY

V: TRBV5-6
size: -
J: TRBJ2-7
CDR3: ASSSLAEAYEQY

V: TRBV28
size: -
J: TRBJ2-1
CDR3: ASSLSAGRWEQF

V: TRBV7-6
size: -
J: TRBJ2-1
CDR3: ASSLARGAYNEQF

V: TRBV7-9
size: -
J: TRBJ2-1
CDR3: ASSLLAGDNEQF

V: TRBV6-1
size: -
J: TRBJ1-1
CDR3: ASSDPGQVTEAF

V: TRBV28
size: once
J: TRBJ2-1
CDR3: ATAGQGPNEQF

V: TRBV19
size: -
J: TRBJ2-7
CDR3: ASSIRQGAGEQY

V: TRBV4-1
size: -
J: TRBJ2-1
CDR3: ASSQDMGAGESGPYNEQF

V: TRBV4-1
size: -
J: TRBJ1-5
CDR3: ASSPEDTVSNQPQH

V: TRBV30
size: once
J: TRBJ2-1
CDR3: AWSVRAGVRSYNEQF